These T cell receptor beta chains were read from a single sample in a study of cytotoxic CD8 clonotypes in ibrutinib-treated CLL. Repertoires were generated with immunoSEQ multiplex PCR, while TCRdb's copy carries only in-frame clones and drops some. The sample shows 120,000 to 150,000 clones, approximately 75% of them seen only once. The starting material was PBMCs, obtained after 12 months of ibrutinib treatment. These receptors originate from a human donor with chronic lymphocytic leukemia. CDR3s include the opening cysteine and the closing phenylalanine or tryptophan. D genes are given only for firm matches. Rows give clone size only sometimes, using once, few, many, or a class for an expanded clone.

CDR3aa | CDR3nt | v_gene | d_gene | len | abundance | j_gene
CSVAGWWGHSYNEQFF | TGCAGCGTTGCAGGTTGGTGGGGACACTCCTACAATGAGCAGTTCTTC | TRBV29-1 | . | 16 | . | TRBJ2-1
CATSRTTATEAFF | TGTGCCACCAGCAGAACCACGGCCACTGAAGCTTTCTTT | TRBV15 | . | 13 | many | TRBJ1-1
CASSQVRWKNTEAFF | TGTGCCAGCAGCCAGGTGCGGTGGAAAAACACTGAAGCTTTCTTT | TRBV5-6 | . | 15 | . | TRBJ1-1
CASSLGSAQPQHF | TGTGCCAGCAGCTTGGGCTCTGCTCAGCCCCAGCATTTT | TRBV7-2 | . | 13 | . | TRBJ1-5
CASSLYAGQGTDTQYF | TGTGCCAGCAGCTTGTATGCGGGACAGGGCACAGATACGCAGTATTTT | TRBV7-2 | TRBD1 | 16 | few | TRBJ2-3
CASSRSASFSYNEQFF | TGTGCCAGCAGCCGATCCGCTAGCTTCTCCTACAATGAGCAGTTCTTC | TRBV7-9 | . | 16 | . | TRBJ2-1
CASSPETGNYGYTF | TGTGCCAGCAGCCCCGAAACAGGGAACTATGGCTACACCTTC | TRBV2 | . | 14 | few | TRBJ1-2
CASSLAGDVWETQYF | TGCGCCAGCAGCTTGGCGGGAGACGTGTGGGAGACCCAGTACTTC | TRBV5-1 | . | 15 | few | TRBJ2-5
CASSLRARGTGEQETQYF | TGTGCCAGCAGCTTACGCGCGAGGGGGACAGGGGAACAAGAGACCCAGTACTTC | TRBV11-3 | TRBD1 | 18 | . | TRBJ2-5
CASSYSTGSKETQYF | TGTGCCAGCAGTTACTCGACCGGGAGCAAGGAGACCCAGTACTTC | TRBV6-7 | . | 15 | few | TRBJ2-5
CASSYPDTGELFF | TGTGCCAGCAGTTATCCGGACACCGGGGAGCTGTTTTTT | TRBV28 | . | 13 | . | TRBJ2-2
CASSYSRAARTIYF | TGTGCCAGCAGTTACTCGAGAGCAGCCCGCACCATATATTTT | TRBV6-5 | . | 14 | . | TRBJ1-3
CASSLMGVTEAFF | TGTGCCAGCAGCTTAATGGGGGTTACTGAAGCTTTCTTT | TRBV5-6 | . | 13 | few | TRBJ1-1
CASSPSDGSYEQYF | TGTGCCAGCTCACCGTCGGACGGCTCCTACGAGCAGTACTTC | TRBV18 | . | 14 | . | TRBJ2-7
CASSQTSNYEQYF | TGTGCCAGCAGCCAAACTAGTAACTACGAGCAGTACTTC | TRBV7-2 | . | 13 | . | TRBJ2-7
CASRGQGSSGNTIYF | TGTGCCAGCAGAGGACAGGGGTCCTCTGGAAACACCATATATTTT | TRBV25-1 | TRBD1 | 15 | . | TRBJ1-3
CASSPSGQGANTGELFF | TGTGCCAGCAGCCCGTCCGGCCAGGGGGCGAACACCGGGGAGCTGTTTTTT | TRBV9 | TRBD1 | 17 | . | TRBJ2-2
CASRSGSSYEQYF | TGTGCCAGCAGGTCCGGGAGCTCCTACGAGCAGTACTTC | TRBV7-2 | . | 13 | . | TRBJ2-7
CASTFGASSYEQYF | . | TRBV5-1 | . | 14 | . | TRBJ2-7
CASSLVSGGRIDNEKLFF | TGTGCCAGCAGCTTAGTCTCGGGGGGCCGTATTGATAATGAAAAACTGTTTTTT | TRBV7-2 | . | 18 | . | TRBJ1-4
CASSSTSSEDYYEQYF | TGTGCCAGCAGCTCTACTAGCTCTGAGGACTACTACGAGCAGTACTTC | TRBV5-7 | . | 16 | . | TRBJ2-7
CASSLQQGRREQYF | TGTGCCAGCAGCTTGCAACAGGGCCGCCGCGAGCAGTACTTC | TRBV5-6 | . | 14 | . | TRBJ2-7
CAISEEDRVMLYTGELFF | TGTGCCATCAGTGAGGAGGACAGGGTTATGCTATACACCGGGGAGCTGTTTTTT | TRBV10-3 | TRBD1 | 18 | once | TRBJ2-2
CASSYSGQGNYGYTF | TGTGCCAGCAGTTACTCGGGACAGGGGAACTATGGCTACACCTTC | TRBV6-5 | TRBD1 | 15 | . | TRBJ1-2
CASSLYSQQETQYF | TGTGCCAGCAGCTTATATAGTCAGCAAGAGACCCAGTACTTC | TRBV7-2 | . | 14 | few | TRBJ2-5
CASSALGQGLNLGTEAFF | TGTGCCAGCAGTGCCCTCGGACAGGGACTCAACTTGGGCACTGAAGCTTTCTTT | TRBV6-1 | TRBD1 | 18 | . | TRBJ1-1
CASSVGSDYEQYF | TGTGCCAGTAGTGTAGGGTCCGACTACGAGCAGTACTTC | TRBV19 | . | 13 | . | TRBJ2-7
CASSLAGIINEQYF | TGTGCCAGCAGCTTGGCGGGTATAATTAACGAGCAGTACTTC | TRBV5-5 | . | 14 | . | TRBJ2-7
CASSFGVGTEAFF | TGTGCCAGCAGCTTCGGGGTCGGCACTGAAGCTTTCTTT | TRBV7-2 | . | 13 | . | TRBJ1-1
CASSWGGAVFGYTF | TGTGCCAGCAGTTGGGGAGGGGCCGTGTTTGGCTACACCTTC | TRBV28 | . | 14 | few | TRBJ1-2
CASSITHSGANVLTF | TGTGCCAGTAGTATTACCCACTCTGGGGCCAACGTCCTGACTTTC | TRBV19 | . | 15 | . | TRBJ2-6
CASSLVGGLLNEQFF | TGTGCCAGCAGTTTAGTGGGGGGCCTTCTCAATGAGCAGTTCTTC | TRBV28 | . | 15 | . | TRBJ2-1
CAIAGLKGQGDTEAFF | TGTGCCATCGCTGGGTTGAAGGGACAGGGGGACACTGAAGCTTTCTTT | TRBV10-3 | TRBD1 | 16 | . | TRBJ1-1
CASSLGLNEQFF | TGTGCCAGCAGCTTGGGTTTGAATGAGCAGTTCTTC | TRBV11-2 | . | 12 | . | TRBJ2-1
CASYRGFGELFF | TGTGCCAGCTACAGGGGATTCGGGGAGCTGTTTTTT | TRBV28 | TRBD1 | 12 | . | TRBJ2-2
CASRREPTSDTQYF | TGTGCCAGCAGGCGGGAACCGACGTCAGATACGCAGTATTTT | TRBV7-9 | . | 14 | . | TRBJ2-3
CASSLEGRRETQYF | TGTGCCAGCAGCTTAGAGGGCAGGAGGGAGACCCAGTACTTC | TRBV7-2 | . | 14 | . | TRBJ2-5
CASRSGTGRHEQYF | TGTGCCAGCAGATCCGGGACAGGGAGACACGAGCAGTACTTC | TRBV6-1 | TRBD1 | 14 | . | TRBJ2-7
CASRLGQGAGEAFF | TGTGCCAGCAGGCTAGGGCAGGGGGCTGGTGAAGCTTTCTTT | TRBV28 | TRBD1 | 14 | . | TRBJ1-1
CASSAGLAGSDTQYF | TGTGCCAGCAGCGCGGGACTAGCGGGGTCGGATACGCAGTACTTT | TRBV7-9 | TRBD2 | 15 | . | TRBJ2-3